This TCR beta chain is from a study of blood T cell repertoires in COVID-19. TCRdb's copy holds only in-frame clones and misses some; the assay was immunoSEQ multiplex PCR. This table holds around 220,000 clones, less than 85% found once. CDR3 size: 15 residues. Per germline, CDR1 SGHRS and CDR2 YFSETQ. The V and J ends lost 7 bases and 0 bases, in that order; junction bases with no gene match: 7. The chain combines TRBV5-1 with TRBJ2-3, with 8 bases matching TRBD2. Sample: peripheral blood. This clonotype was obtained from a woman of 80 years or more with COVID-19, enrolled during active disease. Here the CDR3 reads CASSGAGASTDTQYF. The CDR3, as DNA: TGCGCCAGCTCCGGAGCGGGGGCGAGCACAGATACGCAGTATTTT.